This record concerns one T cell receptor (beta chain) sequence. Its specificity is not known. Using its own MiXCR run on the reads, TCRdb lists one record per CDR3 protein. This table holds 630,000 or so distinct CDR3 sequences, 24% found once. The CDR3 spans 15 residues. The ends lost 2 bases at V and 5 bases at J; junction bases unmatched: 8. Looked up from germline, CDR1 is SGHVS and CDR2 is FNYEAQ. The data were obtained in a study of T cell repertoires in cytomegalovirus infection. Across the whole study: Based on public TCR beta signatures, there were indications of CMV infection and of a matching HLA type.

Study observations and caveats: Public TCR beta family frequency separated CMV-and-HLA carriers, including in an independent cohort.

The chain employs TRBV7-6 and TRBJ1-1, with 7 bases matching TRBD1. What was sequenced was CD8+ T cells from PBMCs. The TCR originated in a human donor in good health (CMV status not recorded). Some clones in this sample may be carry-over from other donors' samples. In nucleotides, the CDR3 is TGTGCCAGCAGCTTATCACAGGGGATGAGAACTGAAGCTTTCTTT. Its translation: CASSLSQGMRTEAFF.